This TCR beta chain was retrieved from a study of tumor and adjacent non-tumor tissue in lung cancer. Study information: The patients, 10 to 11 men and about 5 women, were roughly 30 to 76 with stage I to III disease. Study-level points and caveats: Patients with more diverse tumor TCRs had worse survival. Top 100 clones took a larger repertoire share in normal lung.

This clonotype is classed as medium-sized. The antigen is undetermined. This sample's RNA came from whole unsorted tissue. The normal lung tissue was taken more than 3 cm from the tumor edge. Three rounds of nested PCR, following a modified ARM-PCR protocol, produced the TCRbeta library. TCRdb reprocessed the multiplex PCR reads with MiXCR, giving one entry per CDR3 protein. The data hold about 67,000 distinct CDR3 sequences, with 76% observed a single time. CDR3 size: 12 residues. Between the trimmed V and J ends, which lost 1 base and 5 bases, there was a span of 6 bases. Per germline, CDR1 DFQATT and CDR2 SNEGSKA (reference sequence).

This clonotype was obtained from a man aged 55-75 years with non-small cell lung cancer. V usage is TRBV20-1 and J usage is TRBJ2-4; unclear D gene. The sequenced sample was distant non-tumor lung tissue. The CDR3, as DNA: TGCAGTGCTAGAGGGCCGCAAAACATTCAGTACTTC. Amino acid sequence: CSARGPQNIQYF.